Listed below are T cell receptor beta chains from one sample, sequenced in a study of cytomegalovirus exposure and HLA in healthy donors. This table comes from immunoSEQ multiplex PCR, and its TCRdb copy is limited to in-frame clones, with some not included. This table holds approximately 210,000 clones, around 88% found once. Sequencing was carried out using PBMCs. The receptors were sampled from a woman aged 18-29 years in good health and CMV-seronegative. CDR3s include the opening cysteine and the closing phenylalanine or tryptophan. The D gene is left open where the match is weak. Clone size is given for some rows only: seen once, a few or many times, or a class if the clone is expanded.

J gene: TRBJ2-1
clone size: NA
V gene: TRBV7-9
D gene: NA
CDR3 DNA: TGTGCCAGCAGCTCGAATACCAGGCCTGACAATGAGCAGTTCTTC
CDR3 protein: CASSSNTRPDNEQFF

J gene: TRBJ1-2
clone size: NA
V gene: TRBV7-2
D gene: TRBD1
CDR3 DNA: TGTGCCAGCAGCGCCGGGACAGGGACTGTCTATGGCTACACCTTC
CDR3 protein: CASSAGTGTVYGYTF

J gene: TRBJ2-5
clone size: NA
V gene: TRBV5-4
D gene: TRBD2
CDR3 DNA: TGTGCCAGCAGCCGGCCGACTAGCGGGAGGGCCGTGGAGACCCAGTACTTC
CDR3 protein: CASSRPTSGRAVETQYF

J gene: TRBJ1-2
clone size: few
V gene: TRBV19
D gene: TRBD1
CDR3 DNA: TGTGCCACCTCCCGGACAGGGGGCAATGGTGGCTACACCTTC
CDR3 protein: CATSRTGGNGGYTF

J gene: TRBJ2-3
clone size: NA
V gene: TRBV4-1
D gene: TRBD2
CDR3 DNA: TGCGCCAGCAGCCAAGATGGGACTAGAACAGATACGCAGTATTTT
CDR3 protein: CASSQDGTRTDTQYF

J gene: TRBJ1-5
clone size: few
V gene: TRBV19
D gene: NA
CDR3 DNA: TGTGCCAGTAGTATTGGAACTTGGAGTCCTCAGCCCCAGCATTTT
CDR3 protein: CASSIGTWSPQPQHF

J gene: TRBJ1-2
clone size: NA
V gene: TRBV19
D gene: NA
CDR3 DNA: TGTGCCAGTTCCGGGACAAGCGAGCAGGTGAATGGCTACACCTTC
CDR3 protein: CASSGTSEQVNGYTF

J gene: TRBJ2-4
clone size: once
V gene: TRBV4-3
D gene: NA
CDR3 DNA: TGCGCCAGCAGCCAAGGTTCCAGGGGAGCATGGATTCAGTACTTC
CDR3 protein: CASSQGSRGAWIQYF

J gene: TRBJ2-7
clone size: NA
V gene: TRBV2
D gene: TRBD1
CDR3 DNA: TGTGCCAGCAGTGAAGCTCCGGACAGGGGGCTTTACGAGCAGTACTTC
CDR3 protein: CASSEAPDRGLYEQYF

J gene: TRBJ2-1
clone size: NA
V gene: TRBV6-1
D gene: TRBD2
CDR3 DNA: TGTGCCAGCAGTGGGAGACTAGCGCACAATGAGCAGTTCTTC
CDR3 protein: CASSGRLAHNEQFF

J gene: TRBJ1-1
clone size: NA
V gene: TRBV2
D gene: TRBD1
CDR3 DNA: TGTGCCAGCAGCAACAGGGGCTTGAACACTGAAGCTTTCTTT
CDR3 protein: CASSNRGLNTEAFF

J gene: TRBJ2-2
clone size: few
V gene: TRBV6-1
D gene: TRBD1
CDR3 DNA: TGTGCCAGCAGTGGACCGGGACAGGGTTTCGAGACCGGGGAGCTGTTTTTT
CDR3 protein: CASSGPGQGFETGELFF

J gene: TRBJ1-2
clone size: NA
V gene: TRBV10-3
D gene: TRBD1
CDR3 DNA: TGTGCCATCAGTGACGGGACAGCAAATGGCTACACCTTC
CDR3 protein: CAISDGTANGYTF

J gene: TRBJ1-1
clone size: NA
V gene: TRBV6-5
D gene: TRBD1
CDR3 DNA: TGTGCCAGCAGACGGGACAGTTTGAACACTGAAGCTTTCTTT
CDR3 protein: CASRRDSLNTEAFF

J gene: TRBJ1-2
clone size: NA
V gene: TRBV10-2
D gene: TRBD1
CDR3 DNA: TGCGCCAGCAGTGAGCTGACAGGGTCCGGCTACACCTTC
CDR3 protein: CASSELTGSGYTF

J gene: TRBJ1-5
clone size: NA
V gene: TRBV18
D gene: NA
CDR3 DNA: TGTGCCAGCTCACCTTCAGGGGGCAATCAGCCCCAGCATTTT
CDR3 protein: CASSPSGGNQPQHF

J gene: TRBJ1-1
clone size: NA
V gene: TRBV27
D gene: TRBD1
CDR3 DNA: TGTGCCAGCAGTCCCTTACTCGCAGGGGGCCCTGAAGCTTTCTTT
CDR3 protein: CASSPLLAGGPEAFF

J gene: TRBJ1-5
clone size: NA
V gene: TRBV27
D gene: NA
CDR3 DNA: TGTGCCAGCAGTTTAACGTGGAGGGGGGGGCGACAGCCCCAGCATTTT
CDR3 protein: CASSLTWRGGRQPQHF

J gene: TRBJ2-7
clone size: NA
V gene: TRBV28
D gene: TRBD2
CDR3 DNA: TGTGCCAGCACACCCCAGCGGGAGGCCCACGAGCAGTACTTC
CDR3 protein: CASTPQREAHEQYF

J gene: TRBJ1-4
clone size: NA
V gene: TRBV27
D gene: TRBD1
CDR3 DNA: TGTGCCAGCAGTTCGCAAGGACAGGGAGACGGGGCAGCAACTAATGAAAAACTGTTTTTT
CDR3 protein: CASSSQGQGDGAATNEKLFF

J gene: TRBJ1-2
clone size: NA
V gene: TRBV28
D gene: NA
CDR3 DNA: TGTGCCAGCAGTTTGGCCAGGATAAACTATGGCTACACCTTC
CDR3 protein: CASSLARINYGYTF

J gene: TRBJ2-1
clone size: NA
V gene: TRBV7-2
D gene: NA
CDR3 DNA: TGTGCCAGCAGCCCCCACGCCGGGGGCAATGAGCAGTTCTTC
CDR3 protein: CASSPHAGGNEQFF

J gene: TRBJ1-1
clone size: NA
V gene: TRBV7-9
D gene: NA
CDR3 DNA: TGTGCCAGCAGCCAACGGGGGGGGAGGAACACTGAAGCTTTCTTT
CDR3 protein: CASSQRGGRNTEAFF

J gene: TRBJ1-1
clone size: NA
V gene: TRBV5-5
D gene: NA
CDR3 DNA: TGTGCCAGCGCTTCTCCGGGACAGAACACTGAAGCTTTCTTT
CDR3 protein: CASASPGQNTEAFF

J gene: TRBJ2-3
clone size: NA
V gene: TRBV11-3
D gene: NA
CDR3 DNA: TGTGCCAGCAGCTTAACTAGTTCCACAGATACGCAGTATTTT
CDR3 protein: CASSLTSSTDTQYF

J gene: TRBJ2-7
clone size: NA
V gene: TRBV13
D gene: TRBD1
CDR3 DNA: TGTGCCAGCAGCTCCACCGGGACAGTCACCTACGAGCAGTACTTC
CDR3 protein: CASSSTGTVTYEQYF

J gene: TRBJ1-5
clone size: NA
V gene: TRBV7-2
D gene: NA
CDR3 DNA: TGTGCCAGCAGCACTGGGGGAGGGGGACATCAGCCCCAGCATTTT
CDR3 protein: CASSTGGGGHQPQHF

J gene: TRBJ2-2
clone size: NA
V gene: TRBV11-2
D gene: TRBD1
CDR3 DNA: TGTGCCAGCAGCTTCCGGACAGGGTGGAAGGAGCTGTTTTTT
CDR3 protein: CASSFRTGWKELFF

J gene: TRBJ2-7
clone size: NA
V gene: TRBV11-2
D gene: NA
CDR3 DNA: TGTGCCAGCAGCTTAAACAGAGTCTACGAGCAGTACTTC
CDR3 protein: CASSLNRVYEQYF

J gene: TRBJ2-3
clone size: NA
V gene: TRBV7-9
D gene: NA
CDR3 DNA: TGTGCCAGCAGCTTCGGAGGGGACAGTGATGATACGCAGTATTTT
CDR3 protein: CASSFGGDSDDTQYF

J gene: TRBJ2-5
clone size: NA
V gene: TRBV5-1
D gene: NA
CDR3 DNA: TGCGCCAGCAGAAGAGTCCAAGAGACCCAGTACTTC
CDR3 protein: CASRRVQETQYF

J gene: TRBJ2-1
clone size: NA
V gene: TRBV9
D gene: NA
CDR3 DNA: TGTGCCAGCAGCGTAGACTGGGCGACCTACAATGAGCAGTTCTTC
CDR3 protein: CASSVDWATYNEQFF

J gene: TRBJ2-3
clone size: NA
V gene: TRBV30
D gene: NA
CDR3 DNA: TGTGCCTGGGGATGGGGCAGTCTCACAGATACGCAGTATTTT
CDR3 protein: CAWGWGSLTDTQYF

J gene: TRBJ1-5
clone size: NA
V gene: TRBV19
D gene: NA
CDR3 DNA: TGTGCCAGTAACCCCCGGAAACAGTTTAGCAATCAGCCCCAGCATTTT
CDR3 protein: CASNPRKQFSNQPQHF

J gene: TRBJ2-5
clone size: once
V gene: TRBV4-3
D gene: TRBD2
CDR3 DNA: TGCGCCAGCAGCCAAGCCTTCAAGGGAGGGGTGTACCAAGAGACCCAGTACTTC
CDR3 protein: CASSQAFKGGVYQETQYF

J gene: TRBJ2-1
clone size: NA
V gene: TRBV27
D gene: NA
CDR3 DNA: TGTGCCAGCCGGGACTCCGAAGGACATGAGCAGTTCTTC
CDR3 protein: CASRDSEGHEQFF

J gene: TRBJ2-5
clone size: NA
V gene: TRBV6-1
D gene: TRBD2
CDR3 DNA: TGTGCCAGCAGTGAAGGCACTAGCGTGGGGGAGACCCAGTACTTC
CDR3 protein: CASSEGTSVGETQYF

J gene: TRBJ2-1
clone size: NA
V gene: TRBV6-6
D gene: TRBD2
CDR3 DNA: TGTGCCACCATCATCGGGACTAGCGGTACCAATGAGCAGTTCTTC
CDR3 protein: CATIIGTSGTNEQFF

J gene: TRBJ1-2
clone size: NA
V gene: TRBV29-1
D gene: NA
CDR3 DNA: TGCAGCGTTGTTGGGAGCGGGTTTGGCTACACCTTC
CDR3 protein: CSVVGSGFGYTF

J gene: TRBJ2-1
clone size: once
V gene: TRBV5-1
D gene: TRBD2
CDR3 DNA: TGCGCCAGCAGCCCCTGGACTAGCGGGAGGGCCAACTCCTACAATGAGCAGTTCTTC
CDR3 protein: CASSPWTSGRANSYNEQFF

J gene: TRBJ2-7
clone size: NA
V gene: TRBV10-3
D gene: NA
CDR3 DNA: TGTGCCATCAGTGAGCCCCCGGGCGGGCGGGCAACTAGCTCCTACGAGCAGTACTTC
CDR3 protein: CAISEPPGGRATSSYEQYF

J gene: TRBJ1-5
clone size: NA
V gene: TRBV15
D gene: NA
CDR3 DNA: TGTGCCACCAGCGTAATTGGCGGGGGTGGCAATCAGCCCCAGCATTTT
CDR3 protein: CATSVIGGGGNQPQHF

J gene: TRBJ2-3
clone size: NA
V gene: TRBV28
D gene: NA
CDR3 DNA: TGTGCCAGCAGTTGGACAGTACAGATAGATACGCAGTATTTT
CDR3 protein: CASSWTVQIDTQYF

J gene: TRBJ1-2
clone size: NA
V gene: TRBV5-4
D gene: TRBD1
CDR3 DNA: TGTGCCAGCAGCATGGACAGGGCGGGCGGCTACACCTTC
CDR3 protein: CASSMDRAGGYTF

J gene: TRBJ1-1
clone size: NA
V gene: TRBV6-1
D gene: NA
CDR3 DNA: TGTGCCAGCAGACCTGCAGGGCTTGGTTTGTCTGAAGCTTTCTTT
CDR3 protein: CASRPAGLGLSEAFF

J gene: TRBJ2-5
clone size: NA
V gene: TRBV5-5
D gene: NA
CDR3 DNA: TGTGCCAGCAGCTTGGCCGTGGGGGGTTCGGAGACCCAGTACTTC
CDR3 protein: CASSLAVGGSETQYF

J gene: TRBJ2-1
clone size: NA
V gene: TRBV2
D gene: NA
CDR3 DNA: TGTGCCAGCTTATCGGGGGAATACAATGAGCAGTTCTTC
CDR3 protein: CASLSGEYNEQFF

J gene: TRBJ2-1
clone size: many
V gene: TRBV19
D gene: TRBD2
CDR3 DNA: TGTGCCAGTAGTATAAGCGGGATTGGGTACAATGAGCAGTTCTTC
CDR3 protein: CASSISGIGYNEQFF